These T cell receptor beta chains were read from a single sample in a study of T cells in Graves' hyperthyroidism and ophthalmopathy. TCRdb redid the calling of the multiplex PCR reads with MiXCR, one entry per CDR3 protein. The profile shows roughly 250,000 distinct CDR3 sequences, 20% to 25% of them singletons. The sequencing input was blood. These receptors all come from a man aged 25-45 years with Graves' ophthalmopathy. The conserved cysteine and the conserved F or W are not part of the CDR3 here. Not every row has a clone size; where given, it reads once, few, many or a size class.

clone size	V gene	J gene	CDR3 protein
many	TRBV30	TRBJ2-2	AWSSGGGGTVGELF
.	TRBV5-1	TRBJ2-1	ASSFQDRGGNEQF
.	TRBV7-6	TRBJ2-5	ASSLEQFTETQY
few	TRBV7-9	TRBJ1-6	ASSWRTGADSPLH
.	TRBV20-1	TRBJ2-1	SAPGLAGAGEQF
many	TRBV11-2	TRBJ2-5	ASSSIRGGLETQY
.	TRBV28	TRBJ2-1	ASSFYSSSYNEQF
many	TRBV7-9	TRBJ1-2	ASSFPQATNYGYT
.	TRBV19	TRBJ2-6	ASSIGGKFVANVLT
.	TRBV5-1	TRBJ2-7	ASKGGAPYEQY
many	TRBV20-1	TRBJ1-1	SAKGGLRRGGQDTEAF
few	TRBV6-1	TRBJ1-5	ASSPQQTGALFPQH
many	TRBV30	TRBJ1-2	AWSSGRVYT
.	TRBV9	TRBJ2-5	ASSVGNQETQY
.	TRBV30	TRBJ1-1	AWRQNTEAF
many	TRBV2	TRBJ2-1	ASKRGTNEQF
.	TRBV3-1	TRBJ1-2	ASSQGTIYGYT
.	TRBV10-3	TRBJ2-1	AISETGQSYNEQF
many	TRBV28	TRBJ1-1	ASSLLSIGVNTEAF
.	TRBV20-1	TRBJ2-1	SATKTSGRGGEQF
few	TRBV12-3/TRBV12-4	TRBJ2-6	ASSLRFGGHTGANVLT
few	TRBV5-6	TRBJ2-2	ASSLGLAGADTGELF
.	TRBV11-3	TRBJ2-7	ASSESSGRLGEQY
few	TRBV28	TRBJ2-7	ASSLGSSGSYEQY
.	TRBV7-9	TRBJ1-6	ASSGERAAEGNSPLH
.	TRBV15	TRBJ2-7	ATSRDQRGGEQY
.	TRBV19	TRBJ2-3	ASSRDFQYHSQY
.	TRBV12-5	TRBJ2-3	ATGEGSTDTQY
few	TRBV6-1	TRBJ1-5	ASKLYQTANQPQH
many	TRBV15	TRBJ2-1	ATSRDSTIRFNEQF
.	TRBV11-2	TRBJ1-1	ASSFRQLQNTEAF
few	TRBV6-6	TRBJ2-3	ASSYSRGGSTDTQY
.	TRBV27	TRBJ2-7	ASSLSSVPYEQY